This TCR beta chain comes out of a study of CD8+CD57+ T cells in acquired aplastic anemia. About the research overall: Sorting CD4+ and CD8+ cells gave DNA averaging about 3.1 ug.

Before being chosen for sequencing, patients had shown CD8+CD57+ cell expansion by flow cytometry. Severe acquired aplastic anemia was present in all patients. This clonotype was counted at least ten times. The antigen remains undetermined. Genomic DNA templated the TCR beta VDJ and CDR3 profiling. TCRdb used MiXCR to reprocess the reads, holding one entry per CDR3 protein. Among over 150,000 distinct CDR3 sequences listed, roughly 49% were seen once. Study observations and caveats: Common to patients and controls were about 31 CD8+ CDR3 sequences. Patients and healthy controls showed no significant CD8+ Simpson's diversity difference.

The sequenced sample was sorted CD4+, CD8+, or CD8+CD57+ T cells (not recorded which) from PBMCs. This receptor was obtained from a human donor with aplastic anemia.

The CDR3 protein is CASSIGSPRGNEQFF. CDR3 DNA: TGTGCCAGTAGTATAGGGTCCCCCAGGGGCAATGAGCAGTTCTTC. The genes are TRBV19 and TRBJ2-1, with D perhaps matching TRBD1 (6 bases). CDR3 length: 15 amino acids. Trimming shortened V by 1 base and J by 6 bases, and 13 bases separated the two germline ends. Germline V gene sequence: CDR1 LNHDA, CDR2 SQIVND (reference sequence).